The present TCR beta chain was sequenced within a study of T cells after yellow fever vaccination. 5'RACE template switching generated TCR cDNA, adding a universal primer site and UMIs. TCRdb reprocessed the 5' RACE reads with MiXCR, giving one entry per CDR3 protein. The sample consists of under 550,000 distinct CDR3 sequences, 21% of them appearing once. CDR1 SGHTA and CDR2 FQGNSA come from the germline V gene. Unmatched junction bases numbered 9, after V lost 6 bases and J lost 6 bases. The CDR3 sequence is 14 residues long. This clonotype was sampled from a man between 18 and 35 years old who received the YFV17D yellow fever vaccine. The sample in question was PBMCs, obtained 21 days after the first yellow fever vaccination. The chain is built from TRBV7-2 and TRBJ2-7; 9 bases agree with TRBD1. The CDR3 region is CASRGQGSMGEQYF. The DNA for the CDR3 is TGTGCCAGCAGGGGACAGGGAAGTATGGGCGAGCAGTACTTC.